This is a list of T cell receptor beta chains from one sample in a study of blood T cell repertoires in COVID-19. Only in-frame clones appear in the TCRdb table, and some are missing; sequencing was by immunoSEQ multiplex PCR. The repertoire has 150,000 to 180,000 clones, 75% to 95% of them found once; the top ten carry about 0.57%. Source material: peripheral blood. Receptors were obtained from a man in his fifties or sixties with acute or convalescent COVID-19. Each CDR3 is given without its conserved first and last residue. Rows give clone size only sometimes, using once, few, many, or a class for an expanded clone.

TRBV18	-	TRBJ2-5	ASSPLGTSVETQY
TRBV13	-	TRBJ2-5	ASSSYREGLRTQY
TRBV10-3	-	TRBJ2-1	AIEAGGSSYNEQF
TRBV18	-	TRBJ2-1	ASSPWGRVYNEQF
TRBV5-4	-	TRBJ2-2	ASSPDSAPNTGELF
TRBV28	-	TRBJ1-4	ASSTGGQELF
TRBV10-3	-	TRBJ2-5	AISRDYQETQY
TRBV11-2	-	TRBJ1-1	ASSPSMNTEAF
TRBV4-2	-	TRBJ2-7	ASSQRTGGYEQY
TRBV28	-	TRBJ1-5	ASSLQVYSNQPQH
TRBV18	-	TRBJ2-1	ASSPYRDRGGNEQF
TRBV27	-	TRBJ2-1	ASSPKVAGDNEQF
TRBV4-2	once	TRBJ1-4	ASSQVDRVTNEKLF
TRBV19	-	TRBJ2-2	ASKDRATNTGELF
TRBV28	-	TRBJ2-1	ASSPGERERGVF
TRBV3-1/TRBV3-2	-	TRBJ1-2	ASSLDRGGYT
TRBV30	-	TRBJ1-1	AWSRGTEAF
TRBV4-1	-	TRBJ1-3	ASSPRTGGNTIY
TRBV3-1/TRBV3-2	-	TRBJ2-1	ASSQDLVNNEQF
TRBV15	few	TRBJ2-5	ATSTRGGQETQY
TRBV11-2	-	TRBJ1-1	ASSTRQNTEAF
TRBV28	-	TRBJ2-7	ASSMDYSHEQY
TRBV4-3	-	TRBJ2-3	ASSHFPALAASTDTQY
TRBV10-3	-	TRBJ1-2	AITEVATSYGYT
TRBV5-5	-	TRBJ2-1	ASSSLSGGSANEQF
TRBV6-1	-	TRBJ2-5	ASSGGSGTGENGETQY
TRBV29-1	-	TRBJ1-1	SVHKNSRPNTEAF
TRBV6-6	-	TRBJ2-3	ASSGGRLSTDTQY
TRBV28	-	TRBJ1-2	ASSFGQNYGYT
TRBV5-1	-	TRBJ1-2	ASSSSADYGYT
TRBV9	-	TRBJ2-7	ASSVGGSGDYEQY
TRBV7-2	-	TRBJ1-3	ASSPRGGTISGNTIY
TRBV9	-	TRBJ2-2	ASSVGGANTGELF
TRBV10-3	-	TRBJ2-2	AISEVLAGGRTGELF
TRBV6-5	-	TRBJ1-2	ASSTGGRVYGYT
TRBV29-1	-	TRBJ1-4	SVGTNEKLF
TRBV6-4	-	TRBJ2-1	ASSDFPGGNEQF
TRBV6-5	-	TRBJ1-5	ASKLGQTYQPQH
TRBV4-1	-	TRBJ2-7	ASSQGLAGASGLREQY
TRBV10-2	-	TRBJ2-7	ASSAEAGGPLAAYEQY
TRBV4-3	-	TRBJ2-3	ASSQVGTHTDTQY
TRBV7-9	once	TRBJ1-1	ASSSGGSEAF
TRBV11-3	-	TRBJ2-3	ASSTAGDTQY
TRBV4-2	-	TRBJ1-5	ASSQDFGGSNQPQH
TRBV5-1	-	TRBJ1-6	ASSGTGSWDSPLH
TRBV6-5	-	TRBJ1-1	ASSYQPGRLTEAF
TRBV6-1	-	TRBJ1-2	ASSARDRGLKGGGYT
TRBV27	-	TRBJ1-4	ASSFQGREKLF
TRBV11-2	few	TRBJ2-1	ASSYRDTEQF
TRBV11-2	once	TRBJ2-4	ASRLWGQRLNIQY
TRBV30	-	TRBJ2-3	ALSGGPDTQY
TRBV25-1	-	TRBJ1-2	ASGRGPYGYT
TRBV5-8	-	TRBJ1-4	ASSLLQAGILANEKLF
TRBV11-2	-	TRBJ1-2	ASSSQTGGSAGYT
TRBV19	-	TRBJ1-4	ASSKDREAEKLF
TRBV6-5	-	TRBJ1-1	ASRAYSGQNTEAF
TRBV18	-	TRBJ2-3	ASSPGGSTDTQY
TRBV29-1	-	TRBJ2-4	SVQRLAFAKNIQY
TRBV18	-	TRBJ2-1	ASSLNQGARYNEQF
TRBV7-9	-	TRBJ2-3	ASSLGHTGLADTQY